These T cell receptor beta chains were read from a single sample in a study of blood T cell repertoires in COVID-19. Sequenced by immunoSEQ multiplex PCR; TCRdb stores in-frame clones only, minus some. The sample holds 11,000 or so clones, about two thirds seen once. Specimen: peripheral blood. All receptors come from a man aged 55 to 69 with COVID-19, enrolled during active disease. CDR3s include the opening cysteine and the closing phenylalanine or tryptophan. Each record gives: clone size, D gene, J gene, V gene, CDR3 protein, CDR3 DNA. The D gene is left open where the match is weak. Clone size is stated in some rows and not others, as once, few, many or a class when expanded.

>-|-|TRBJ1-2|TRBV30
CAWSVNAGGGGYTF
TGTGCCTGGAGTGTAAATGCTGGGGGAGGAGGCTACACCTTC
>medium-sized|-|TRBJ2-1|TRBV7-6
CASSLEGLTPLNYNEQFF
TGTGCCAGCAGCTTAGAGGGACTTACGCCCTTAAACTACAATGAGCAGTTCTTC
>-|-|TRBJ2-2|TRBV10-3
CAIPAFEAGNTGELFF
TGTGCCATTCCTGCCTTCGAGGCGGGAAACACCGGGGAGCTGTTTTTT
>-|TRBD1|TRBJ1-2|TRBV4-1
CASSFRTGDGYTF
TGCGCCAGCAGCTTCCGGACAGGGGATGGCTACACCTTC
>-|-|TRBJ1-5|TRBV2
CASRRATQNQPQHF
TGTGCCAGCAGAAGAGCCACCCAAAATCAGCCCCAGCATTTT
>-|-|TRBJ2-1|TRBV6-5
CASGREKVGGQFF
TGTGCCAGCGGTCGGGAGAAAGTCGGCGGGCAGTTCTTC
>few|TRBD1|TRBJ1-2|TRBV5-4
CASSFPEGQGGGGYTF
TGTGCCAGCAGCTTCCCTGAGGGACAGGGAGGGGGCGGCTACACCTTC
>-|-|TRBJ2-5|TRBV6-6
CASKEPGKTQYF
TGTGCCAGCAAAGAGCCGGGGAAGACCCAGTACTTC
>-|TRBD1|TRBJ1-2|TRBV29-1
CSAGRQGYGYTF
TGCAGCGCGGGCCGACAGGGCTATGGCTACACCTTC
>-|TRBD1|TRBJ2-2|TRBV5-1
CASSFGLGQGSIAGELFF
TGCGCCAGCAGCTTCGGGTTAGGACAGGGGAGTATAGCCGGGGAGCTGTTTTTT
>-|TRBD2|TRBJ2-5|TRBV2
CASPSGSGGETQYF
TGTGCCAGCCCTAGCGGGAGCGGGGGGGAGACCCAGTACTTC
>few|-|TRBJ1-3|TRBV9
CASRRTRSGDTIYF
TGTGCCAGCAGGAGGACTCGCTCAGGGGACACCATATATTTT
>-|TRBD2|TRBJ2-1|TRBV6-2/TRBV6-3
CASSYDLAGLRVRSYNEQFF
TGTGCCAGCAGTTATGATCTAGCGGGCCTTCGAGTACGCTCCTACAATGAGCAGTTCTTC
>-|TRBD1|TRBJ1-1|TRBV2
CASRTGVDTEAFF
TGTGCCAGTCGGACAGGGGTGGACACTGAAGCTTTCTTT
>few|-|TRBJ2-2|TRBV11-2
CASSLTGRYTGELFF
TGTGCCAGCAGCTTAACAGGGCGGTACACCGGGGAGCTGTTTTTT
>-|-|TRBJ2-5|TRBV29-1
CSARHRLGETQYF
TGCAGCGCCCGGCACAGGCTAGGAGAGACCCAGTACTTC
>-|TRBD1|TRBJ2-3|TRBV24-1
CATSEPGQGTDTQYF
TGTGCCACCAGTGAGCCCGGACAGGGAACAGATACGCAGTATTTT
>-|-|TRBJ1-5|TRBV28
CASLKKPLSSNQPQHF
TGTGCCAGCCTAAAAAAACCTCTTTCGAGCAATCAGCCCCAGCATTTT
>-|TRBD2|TRBJ2-5|TRBV7-8
CASSFLAGLQETQYF
TGTGCCAGCAGCTTCCTAGCGGGCCTCCAAGAGACCCAGTACTTC
>-|TRBD1|TRBJ1-5|TRBV18
CASSGTGGNQPQHF
TGTGCCAGCTCAGGGACAGGGGGAAATCAGCCCCAGCATTTT
>-|TRBD2|TRBJ2-1|TRBV13
CASSALTSRSGVGYNEQFF
TGTGCCAGCAGCGCTTTGACTTCCCGGAGCGGGGTCGGGTACAATGAGCAGTTCTTC
>-|TRBD1|TRBJ2-1|TRBV7-9
CASRPRQGPYNEQFF
TGTGCCAGCAGACCTCGACAGGGTCCGTACAATGAGCAGTTCTTC
>-|-|TRBJ1-1|TRBV19
CASRIAGAGMNTEAFF
TGTGCCAGTAGGATTGCAGGGGCTGGGATGAACACTGAAGCTTTCTTT
>-|-|TRBJ1-1|TRBV19
CASSSIAGGTEAFF
TGTGCCAGTAGTTCGATAGCTGGGGGGACTGAAGCTTTCTTT
>-|-|TRBJ2-1|TRBV11-1
CASSLLAIADNEQFF
TGTGCCAGCAGCCTACTGGCCATAGCCGACAATGAGCAGTTCTTC
>-|-|TRBJ1-5|TRBV7-9
CASSPGGDFQPQHF
TGTGCCAGCAGCCCCGGGGGGGATTTTCAGCCCCAGCATTTT
>-|-|TRBJ1-5|TRBV5-4
CASSAGWDQPQHF
TGTGCCAGCAGCGCGGGATGGGATCAGCCCCAGCATTTT
>-|TRBD1|TRBJ1-4|TRBV3-1/TRBV3-2
CASSRLGQGNEKLFF
TGTGCCAGCAGCCGACTTGGACAGGGTAATGAAAAACTGTTTTTT
>-|TRBD1|TRBJ1-5|TRBV29-1
CSVRGQAGQPQHF
TGCAGCGTTCGGGGACAGGCGGGTCAGCCCCAGCATTTT